Below, one TCR beta chain is given with its context. Its antigen is not identified. The data originate from a study of long-term antiretroviral therapy in people with HIV. Findings and caveats of the study: The study found narrower CDR3 length ranges in HIV repertoires than in controls. In the period from about 2004 to 2018, blood was collected, possibly under older ART regimens. At every time point, clones expanded before ART dominated the repertoire.

From each donor, at least one pre-ART PBMC sample and at least two post-ART PBMC samples were obtained. From germline, CDR1 is KGHSH and CDR2 LQKENI. V gave up 2 bases and J gave up 1 base; unmatched junction bases: 5. The CDR3 has 15 residues. The assay, immunoSEQ v3.0, was run at survey level. Measured with immunoSEQ multiplex PCR; TCRdb has only the in-frame clones, and not every one. Found here are tens of thousands of clones, over 65% of them singletons; the top ten hold approximately 9.2%. V usage is TRBV18 and J usage is TRBJ2-7, with TRBD1 matching over 7 bases. This receptor was taken from a man between 35 and 55 years old with HIV. Sequences were derived from unsorted PBMCs, sampled 4.8 years after starting antiretroviral therapy. The CDR3 is CASSPNTGVSYEQYF. The CDR3 DNA is TGTGCCAGCTCACCAAACACAGGGGTATCCTACGAGCAGTACTTC.